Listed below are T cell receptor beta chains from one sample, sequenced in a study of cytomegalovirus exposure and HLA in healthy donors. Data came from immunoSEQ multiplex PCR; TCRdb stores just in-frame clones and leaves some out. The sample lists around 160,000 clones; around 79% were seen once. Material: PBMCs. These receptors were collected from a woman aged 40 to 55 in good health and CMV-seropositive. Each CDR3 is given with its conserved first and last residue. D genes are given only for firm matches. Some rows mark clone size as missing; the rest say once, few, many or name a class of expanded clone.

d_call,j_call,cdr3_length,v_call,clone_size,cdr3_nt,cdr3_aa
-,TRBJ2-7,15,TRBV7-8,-,TGTGCCAGCAGCTTCGGGACTGCGACCCCCTACGAGCAGTACTTC,CASSFGTATPYEQYF
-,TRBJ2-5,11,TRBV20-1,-,TGCAGTGCCAACTCTCAAGAGACCCAGTACTTC,CSANSQETQYF
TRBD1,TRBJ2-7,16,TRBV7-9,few,TGTGCCAGCAGCCTTGACCCGGGACAGGGTTCCTACGAGCAGTACTTC,CASSLDPGQGSYEQYF
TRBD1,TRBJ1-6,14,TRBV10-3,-,TGTGCCACAAAGATGCAGGGGGCGAATTCACCCCTCCACTTT,CATKMQGANSPLHF
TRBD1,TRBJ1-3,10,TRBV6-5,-,TGTGCCAGCAGTGAACGGGGGACAGAATTT,CASSERGTEF
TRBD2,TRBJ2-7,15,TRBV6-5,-,TGTGCCAGCAGGCGGGGACTAGCGGGCTTTTACGAGCAGTACTTC,CASRRGLAGFYEQYF
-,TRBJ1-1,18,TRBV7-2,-,TGTGCCAGCAGTTCTCTCCGGCCAGGAGTACTAGGGAACACTGAAGCTTTCTTT,CASSSLRPGVLGNTEAFF
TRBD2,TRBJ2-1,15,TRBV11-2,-,TGTGCCAGCAGCTACGACGGGACTAGCTACAATGAGCAGTTCTTC,CASSYDGTSYNEQFF
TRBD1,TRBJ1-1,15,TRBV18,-,TGTGCCAGCTCACCAGAACAGGGGGTCAACACTGAAGCTTTCTTT,CASSPEQGVNTEAFF
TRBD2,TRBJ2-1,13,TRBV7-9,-,TGTGCCAGCAGCTTGGGGGGGATCAATGAGCAGTTCTTC,CASSLGGINEQFF
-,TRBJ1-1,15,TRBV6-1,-,TGTGCCAGCAGTGAAGCTTCGGCAGGGAGGACTGAAGCTTTCTTT,CASSEASAGRTEAFF
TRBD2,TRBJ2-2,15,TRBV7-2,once,TGTGCCAGCAGCTTAGTTTGGCTAGCGGCGGGGGAGCTGTTTTTT,CASSLVWLAAGELFF
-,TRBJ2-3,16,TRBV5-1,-,TGCGCCAGCAGCTTGGTTGGGTATGCTAGCGAGGATACGCAGTATTTT,CASSLVGYASEDTQYF
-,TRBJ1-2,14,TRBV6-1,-,TGTGCCAGCAGTGTGCAGGGAGGGGCATATGGCTACACCTTC,CASSVQGGAYGYTF
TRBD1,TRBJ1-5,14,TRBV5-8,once,TGTGCCAGCAGCCTTGGACAGGAGAATCAGCCCCAGCATTTT,CASSLGQENQPQHF
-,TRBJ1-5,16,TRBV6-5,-,TGTGCCAGCAGTTCCAGGACACAGGGAGTAGACCAGCCCCAGCATTTT,CASSSRTQGVDQPQHF
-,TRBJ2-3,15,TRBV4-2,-,TGTGCCAGCAGCCAAGATACTAGCTGGGCAGATACGCAGTATTTT,CASSQDTSWADTQYF
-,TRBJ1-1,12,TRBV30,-,TGTGCCTGGAGTGTACTGGACACTGAAGCTTTCTTT,CAWSVLDTEAFF
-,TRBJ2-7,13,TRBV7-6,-,TGTGCCAGCAGCGTCAGGGGCTCCTACGAGCAGTACTTC,CASSVRGSYEQYF
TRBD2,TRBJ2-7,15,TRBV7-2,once,TGTGCCAGCAGCTTAGTCTTAGCGGGAGGCGGCGAGCAGTACTTC,CASSLVLAGGGEQYF
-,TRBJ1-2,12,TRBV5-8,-,TGTGCCAGCAGTCGTCTAGGCTATGGCTACACCTTC,CASSRLGYGYTF
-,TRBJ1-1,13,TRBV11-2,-,TGTGCCAGCAGCTTCAGCGGGAACACTGAAGCTTTCTTT,CASSFSGNTEAFF
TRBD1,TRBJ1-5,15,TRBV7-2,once,TGTGCCAGCAGCTTATGGATAGGGGGCGGGCAGCCCCAGCATTTT,CASSLWIGGGQPQHF
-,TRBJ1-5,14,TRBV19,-,TGTGCCAGTAGTATATATGAGGGGGATCAGCCCCAGCATTTT,CASSIYEGDQPQHF
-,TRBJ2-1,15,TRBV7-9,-,TGTGCAGCCGGTCGGGCCGGGAGCTCCTACAATGAGCAGTTCTTC,CAAGRAGSSYNEQFF
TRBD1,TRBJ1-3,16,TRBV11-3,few,TGTGCCAGCAGACGGGACAGTTCGAACTCTGGAAACACCATATATTTT,CASRRDSSNSGNTIYF
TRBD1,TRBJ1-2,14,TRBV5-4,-,TGTGCCAGCAGCTCGCTGACAGGGCTTGATGGCTACACCTTC,CASSSLTGLDGYTF
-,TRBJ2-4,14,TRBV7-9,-,TGTGCCAGCAGCTTAGCCCAAGCCAAAAACATTCAGTACTTC,CASSLAQAKNIQYF
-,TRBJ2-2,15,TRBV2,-,TGTGCCAGCAGTGAATGGGCCAAAAGAACCGGGGAGCTGTTTTTT,CASSEWAKRTGELFF
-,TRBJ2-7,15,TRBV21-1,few,TGTGCCAGCAGCTCTGGGAGGGAGGCGAGAGACGAGCAGTACTTC,CASSSGREARDEQYF
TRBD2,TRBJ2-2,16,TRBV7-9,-,TGTGCCAGCAGCTTAGCCGGACTAGTAAACACCGGGGAGCTGTTTTTT,CASSLAGLVNTGELFF
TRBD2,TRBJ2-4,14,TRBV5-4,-,TGTGCCAGCAGCCCTGCTAGCGGTGTAAACATTCAGTACTTC,CASSPASGVNIQYF
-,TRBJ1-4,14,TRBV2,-,TGTGCCAGCAGTGAAACTGGACTAAGTGGAAAACTGTTTTTT,CASSETGLSGKLFF
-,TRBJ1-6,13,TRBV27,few,TGTGCCAGCAGTGAAAGGACAGACTCACCCCTCCACTTT,CASSERTDSPLHF
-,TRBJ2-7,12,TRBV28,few,TGTGCCAGCAGTTGGGTGGGCAACGAGCAGTACTTC,CASSWVGNEQYF
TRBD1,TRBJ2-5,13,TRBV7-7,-,TGTGCCAGCAGCCGGGACAGGGAGGAGACCCAGTACTTC,CASSRDREETQYF
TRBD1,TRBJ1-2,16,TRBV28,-,TGTGCCAGCAAGAAGCGCGGGACAGGGAAAAACTATGGCTACACCTTC,CASKKRGTGKNYGYTF
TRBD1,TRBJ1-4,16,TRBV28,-,TGTGCCAGCAGTTTTCCATGGACAGGGGTAATTGAAAAACTGTTTTTT,CASSFPWTGVIEKLFF
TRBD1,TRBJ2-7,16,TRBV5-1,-,TGCGCCAGCAGCCACAACCGGGACAGTTTATACTACGAGCAGTACTTC,CASSHNRDSLYYEQYF
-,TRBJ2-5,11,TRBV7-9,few,TGTGCCAGCAGCCAACGGGAGACCCAGTACTTC,CASSQRETQYF
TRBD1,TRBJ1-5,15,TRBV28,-,TGTGCCAGCAGTTCCGGGACAGGGGCTAATCAGCCCCAGCATTTT,CASSSGTGANQPQHF
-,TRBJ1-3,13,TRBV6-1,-,TGTGCCAGCAGCGTAGACTCTGGAAACACCATATATTTT,CASSVDSGNTIYF
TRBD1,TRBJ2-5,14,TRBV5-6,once,TGTGCCAGCAGCAAGACAGGGATACGAGAGACCCAGTACTTC,CASSKTGIRETQYF
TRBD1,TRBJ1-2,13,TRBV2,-,TGTGCCACCCTAATAGGACAGGGCTCTGGCTACACCTTC,CATLIGQGSGYTF
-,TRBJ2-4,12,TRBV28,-,TGTGCCAGCAGCCCGACAGAAAACATTCAGTACTTC,CASSPTENIQYF
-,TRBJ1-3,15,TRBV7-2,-,TGTGCCAGCAGCTTTAACAGGAACTCTGGAAACACCATATATTTT,CASSFNRNSGNTIYF
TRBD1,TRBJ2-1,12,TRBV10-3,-,TGTGCCATCAGGGGGACAGGGTATGAGCAGTTCTTC,CAIRGTGYEQFF
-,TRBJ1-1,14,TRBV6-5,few,TGTGCCAGCAGTTCCTGGGCCCCGAACACTGAAGCTTTCTTT,CASSSWAPNTEAFF
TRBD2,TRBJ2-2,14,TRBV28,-,TGTGCCAGCACGAGCGGGGGAGGAACCGGGGAGCTGTTTTTT,CASTSGGGTGELFF
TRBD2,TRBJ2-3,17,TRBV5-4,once,TGTGCCAGCAGCTTGTCAGCGGGGGGATCGGGGGCAGATACGCAGTATTTT,CASSLSAGGSGADTQYF